A single T cell receptor beta chain is shown here with its context. This sample is drawn from a study of shared clonotypes between healthy human individuals. This table comes from immunoSEQ multiplex PCR, and its TCRdb copy is limited to in-frame clones, with some not included. The table includes 100,000 or so clones, less than 75% detected once. Source material: memory CD8+ T cells sorted from blood. Sample subset: CD45RO+ cells pooled with CCR7-negative TemRA cells. This TCR was recovered from a woman between 25 and 40 years old in good health.

CDR3 protein: CASSLEHKETQYF. CDR3 nucleotides: TGTGCCAGCAGCTTGGAGCACAAAGAGACCCAGTACTTC. The chain recombines TRBV5-4 with TRBJ2-5; D not certain. Germline-derived CDR1 and CDR2 are SGHNT and YYREEE (reference sequence). The CDR3 contains 13 residues. The germline V and J ends were trimmed by 0 bases and 3 bases, with 6 bases remaining between them.